A single TCR beta chain is shown here with its context. This CDR3 is built from 13 residues. Trimming cost V 0 bases and J 3 bases, with 6 bases left between them. CDR1 is SGHRS and CDR2 is YFSETQ in the germline V gene. Method: immunoSEQ multiplex PCR; TCRdb's copy keeps in-frame clones and lacks some. Here the sample spans tens of thousands of clones, roughly nine tenths being singletons. The data were obtained in a study of resident and recirculating memory T cells in vitiligo. Patients who had received treatment within the previous three months were excluded. The chain combines TRBV5-1 with TRBJ1-1, with D unclear. Sample: blood. The receptor comes from a male donor with vitiligo. The CDR3 reads CASSLGADTEAFF. The CDR3 DNA follows: TGCGCCAGCAGCTTGGGGGCAGACACTGAAGCTTTCTTT. Using reference TRBV5-1 and TRBJ1-1 for the parts outside the CDR3, the full variable domain is KAGVTQTPRYLIKTRGQQVTLSCSPISGHRSVSWYQQTPGQGLQFLFEYFSETQRNKGNFPGRFSGRQFSNSRSEMNVSTLELGDSALYLCASSLGADTEAFFGQGTRLTVV.